The 28 T cell receptor beta chains reported below all come from one sample, sequenced in a study of T cell responses to AZD1222 COVID-19 vaccine. Using immunoSEQ multiplex PCR, the repertoire was profiled, and TCRdb retains in-frame clones only, with some absent. Here the sample spans about 260,000 clones, just over 90% being singletons. The starting material was peripheral blood, obtained on day 0 of AZD1222 vaccination. These TCRs come from an adult in good health.

The rearrangement joins TRBV19 to TRBJ1-5, with D possibly TRBD1 on 5 matching bases. Trimming stripped 1 base from V and 5 bases from J, with 15 bases between. Germline V gene data show CDR1 as LNHDA and CDR2 as SQIVND (reference sequence). This CDR3 has 16 residues. CDR3 protein: CASSIVGDLGDQPQHF. The DNA for the CDR3 is TGTGCCAGTAGTATAGTGGGGGATTTGGGGGATCAGCCCCAGCATTTT.

The rearrangement joins TRBV5-4 to TRBJ1-5; the D is unclear. This CDR3 has 12 amino acids. Germline CDR1 SGHNT, CDR2 YYREEE (reference sequence). With 0 bases removed from V and 6 bases from J, the gap between germline ends came to 4 bases. CDR3: CASSLDLQPQHF. The CDR3 nucleotides are TGTGCCAGCAGCTTGGATCTTCAGCCCCAGCATTTT.

The genes are TRBV28 and TRBJ1-2; D possibly corresponds to TRBD1 (6 bases). Looked up from germline, CDR1 is MDHEN and CDR2 is SYDVKM. V lost 1 base to trimming and J lost 3 bases, with 12 bases between them. The CDR3 length is 15 residues. The CDR3 DNA reads TGTGCCAGCAGTTTATTGGCGACAGGCGACTATGGCTACACCTTC. It specifies CASSLLATGDYGYTF.

The chain carries TRBV2 and TRBJ2-3; a possible D gene is TRBD2 (6 bases). There are 12 residues in the CDR3. The V and J ends lost 8 bases and 2 bases respectively, with 8 bases between them. Germline V CDR1 and CDR2: SNHLY, FYNNEI. As DNA, the CDR3 is TGTGCCAGCGGGCGGGACACAGATACGCAGTATTTT. This codes for CASGRDTDTQYF.

V and J are TRBV12-3 or TRBV12-4 and TRBJ2-1; TRBD2 aligns across 11 bases. This CDR3 contains 13 residues. The V gene end was trimmed by 6 bases and the J gene end by 9 bases; junction bases not matched to a gene: 4. CDR3 amino acids: CASSSGLAGEQFF. CDR3 DNA: TGTGCCAGCAGCTCCGGACTAGCGGGTGAGCAGTTCTTC.

The V call is TRBV30, the J call TRBJ1-2; 8 bases are shared with TRBD1. V was pared by 4 bases and J by 8 bases, with 3 bases of the junction left unmatched. CDR3 length: 11 amino acids. Germline values: CDR1 GTSNPN, CDR2 SVGIG (reference sequence). The CDR3 region is CAWTGGRGYTF. The CDR3 DNA reads as TGTGCCTGGACAGGGGGCAGGGGCTACACCTTC.

On this clone: The limits of the CDR3 on the DNA are not certain, so only TCRdb's listed CDR3 is given. V and J are TRBV21-1 and TRBJ2-7; the table calls TRBD2, which could not be checked here. TRBV21-1 is classified as a pseudogene. Including both end residues, the CDR3 is 14 amino acids long. CDR3 region: CATWGGGASYEQYF.

This sequence joins TRBV5-1 and TRBJ2-7, with 10 bases matching TRBD1. This CDR3 contains 14 residues. Per germline, CDR1 SGHRS and CDR2 YFSETQ. The V gene end was trimmed by 4 bases and the J gene end by 4 bases; junction bases not matched to a gene: 5. CDR3 bases: TGCGCCAGCAGCGGGGGGACAGGGGAGTACGAGCAGTACTTC. Encoded protein: CASSGGTGEYEQYF.

V usage is TRBV5-1 and J usage is TRBJ2-3; 9 nucleotides agree with TRBD1. Trimming removed 4 bases from V and 5 bases from J; junction bases left unmatched: 5. The CDR3 sequence is 14 residues long. From germline, CDR1 is SGHRS and CDR2 YFSETQ. The CDR3 sequence: CASSPQGAEDTQYF. The CDR3 region has the DNA TGCGCCAGCAGCCCACAGGGGGCAGAAGATACGCAGTATTTT.

The chain's CDR3 is CASMGLAGTDTQYF. In nucleotides, the CDR3 is TGTGCCAGCATGGGGCTAGCGGGCACAGATACGCAGTATTTT. J is TRBJ2-3 and V is TRBV2; 7 positions match TRBD2. Trimming at V came to 7 bases and at J to 1 base, leaving 5 bases not matched to a gene. CDR1 is SNHLY and CDR2 is FYNNEI in the germline V gene. There are 14 residues in the CDR3.

The genes are TRBV18 and TRBJ1-5; TRBD1 is a possible D gene (6 bases). The CDR3 runs to 13 residues. V shed 9 bases and J shed 7 bases, with 16 bases lying between them. Germline CDR1 KGHSH, CDR2 LQKENI. The CDR3 is CASTLGGWQPQHF. The CDR3 DNA follows: TGTGCCAGTACCCTAGGGGGGTGGCAGCCCCAGCATTTT.

The CDR3 DNA follows: TGTGCCAGCAGCTCGAGACTAGCGGGGAAAGAGACCCAGTACTTC. It is translated as CASSSRLAGKETQYF. The V call is TRBV5-5, the J call TRBJ2-5, with 11 bases aligning to TRBD2. Germline CDR1 and CDR2: SGHKS and YYEKEE (reference sequence). J gave up 3 bases and V 3 bases, and 4 bases lay outside the gene matches. The CDR3 length is 15 residues.

V is TRBV30 and J is TRBJ1-1; D is ambiguous. This CDR3 has 14 amino acids. Germline-derived CDR1 and CDR2 are GTSNPN and SVGIG (reference sequence). V was cut by 0 bases and J by 5 bases, with 13 bases left in between. The CDR3 nucleotides are TGTGCCTGGAGTGTACCGGGAGTGCGGACTGAAGCTTTCTTT. Translated: CAWSVPGVRTEAFF.

The rearrangement links TRBV11-2 to TRBJ1-2; perhaps TRBD1 as D (5 bases). The CDR3 length is 14 residues. The V end was cut by 3 bases, the J end by 0 bases, with 8 bases between. Per germline, CDR1 SGHAT and CDR2 FQNNGV. The DNA for the CDR3 is TGTGCCAGCAGCTTCGACAGACCTAACTATGGCTACACCTTC. This gives the protein CASSFDRPNYGYTF.

This chain connects TRBV19 to TRBJ2-3, with 8 bases identical to TRBD1. The V and J ends lost 2 bases and 0 bases, in that order; junction bases with no gene match: 10. CDR3 size: 18 residues. CDR1 is LNHDA, CDR2 SQIVND, per germline (reference sequence). DNA for the CDR3: TGTGCCAGTAGTATACAGGGGGCGGGACGGACAAGCACAGATACGCAGTATTTT. As protein: CASSIQGAGRTSTDTQYF. The complete variable domain, with remaining parts taken from reference TRBV19 and TRBJ2-3, reads DGGITQSPKYLFRKEGQNVTLSCEQNLNHDAMYWYRQDPGQGLRLIYYSQIVNDFQKGDIAEGYSVSREKKESFPLTVTSAQKNPTAFYLCASSIQGAGRTSTDTQYFGPGTRLTVL.

The chain links TRBV4-1 to TRBJ1-5; D not certain. This CDR3 comprises 13 residues. Per germline, CDR1 MGHRA and CDR2 YSYEKL. The V end was cut by 4 bases, the J end by 7 bases, with 11 bases between. This chain's CDR3 is CASSPPGEQPQHF. The CDR3 bases are TGCGCCAGCAGCCCCCCAGGAGAGCAGCCCCAGCATTTT.

The chain has TRBV19 and TRBJ2-7; D gene unclear. Germline CDR1 LNHDA, CDR2 SQIVND (reference sequence). V lost 0 bases and J 6 bases, leaving 12 bases between the germline ends. The CDR3 length is 14 residues. The CDR3 DNA reads as TGTGCCAGTAGTATAGATTGGTCGTACCGCGAGCAGTACTTC. The encoded protein is CASSIDWSYREQYF. Together with reference TRBV19 and TRBJ2-7, the CDR3 gives the full variable domain: DGGITQSPKYLFRKEGQNVTLSCEQNLNHDAMYWYRQDPGQGLRLIYYSQIVNDFQKGDIAEGYSVSREKKESFPLTVTSAQKNPTAFYLCASSIDWSYREQYFGPGTRLTVT.

The chain joins TRBV7-2 to TRBJ2-6; D is undetermined. CDR1 is SGHTA and CDR2 is FQGNSA in the germline V gene. This CDR3 spans 15 amino acids. Trimming took off 6 bases at V and 1 base at J, with 10 bases between the two ends. The chain's CDR3 is CASRLFSSGANVLTF. CDR3 DNA: TGTGCCAGCAGGCTCTTCTCGTCTGGGGCCAACGTCCTGACTTTC.

This sequence joins TRBV19 and TRBJ2-6, with TRBD2 matching over 13 bases. The CDR3 totals 20 residues. J lost 4 bases, V lost 6 bases, and 15 bases had no gene match. Germline V gene lookup returns CDR1 LNHDA and CDR2 SQIVND (reference sequence). The CDR3 here is CASRPPPGLAGSPGANVLTF. Written as DNA, the CDR3 is TGTGCCAGTAGGCCACCCCCGGGACTAGCGGGATCCCCCGGGGCCAACGTCCTGACTTTC.

The chain couples TRBV9 to TRBJ2-3, with TRBD2 matching 7 bases. The length of the CDR3 is 15 residues. CDR1 SGDLS and CDR2 YYNGEE come from the germline V gene. J was trimmed by 3 bases and V by 4 bases; bases with no gene match: 8. CDR3 sequence (DNA): TGTGCCAGCAGCCCGATGAGCGGGGTTACAGATACGCAGTATTTT. As protein: CASSPMSGVTDTQYF.

The chain recombines TRBV6-5 with TRBJ2-7; D is unresolved. The CDR3 covers 14 residues. Trimming cost V 5 bases and J 4 bases, with 15 bases left between them. Germline assignment: CDR1 MNHEY and CDR2 SVGAGI. CDR3 sequence (DNA): TGTGCCAGCAGTAGAGGACCGCCATCTTACGAGCAGTACTTC. Translation: CASSRGPPSYEQYF.

The V and J genes are TRBV7-2 and TRBJ2-3, with D perhaps given as TRBD1 or TRBD2 (6 bases each). Trimming took 3 bases from V and 4 from J, leaving 23 bases between them. There are 18 residues in the CDR3. Germline CDR1 reads SGHTA; CDR2 reads FQGNSA. CDR3 in DNA: TGTGCCAGCAGCTTCGGGCGGAGGGGGACCCCCCGGTCAGATACGCAGTATTTT. Translation gives CASSFGRRGTPRSDTQYF.

V gene TRBV6-2 or TRBV6-3 combines with J gene TRBJ1-1; D unclear. This CDR3 has 14 residues. From germline, CDR1 is MNHEY and CDR2 SVGEGT. Trimming cost V 2 bases and J 0 bases, with 7 bases left between them. CDR3 region: CASSYMRVNTEAFF. The CDR3 bases are TGTGCCAGCAGTTACATGCGAGTGAACACTGAAGCTTTCTTT.

The chain employs TRBV6-2 or TRBV6-3 and TRBJ2-1, with D perhaps TRBD2 (5 bases). Trimming cost V 4 bases and J 10 bases, with 14 bases left between them. The germline gives CDR1 MNHEY, CDR2 SVGEGT. CDR3 length equals 13 residues. The CDR3 protein is CASSWAEGVEQFF. The CDR3 DNA is TGTGCCAGCAGTTGGGCCGAGGGCGTCGAGCAGTTCTTC.

The rearrangement links TRBV29-1 to TRBJ2-2; 7 nucleotides agree with TRBD1. The germline gives CDR1 SQVTM, CDR2 ANQGSEA. The CDR3 length is 14 residues. V dropped 7 bases and J dropped 0; count of bases not matched to a gene: 5. The CDR3: CSASGTANTGELFF. For the CDR3, the DNA is TGCAGCGCCTCCGGGACAGCGAACACCGGGGAGCTGTTTTTT.

The V and J genes are TRBV9 and TRBJ2-2; D is undetermined. Germline V gives CDR1 SGDLS, CDR2 YYNGEE. The CDR3 is 14 amino acids. V lost 0 bases and J lost 3, with 6 bases in between. CDR3 bases: TGTGCCAGCAGCGTAGGGGCGGACACCGGGGAGCTGTTTTTT. Translating gives CASSVGADTGELFF.

The rearrangement uses TRBV7-2 and TRBJ2-1, with 7 bases matching TRBD2. Germline V gene lookup returns CDR1 SGHTA and CDR2 FQGNSA. V lost 5 bases, J lost 1 base, and 8 bases stayed unmatched. The CDR3 loop spans 16 amino acids. CDR3 sequence (DNA): TGTGCCAGCAGCGCACCTAGCGGCCCTTCCTACAATGAGCAGTTCTTC. This translates into CASSAPSGPSYNEQFF.

CDR3 bases: TGCGCCAGCAGCCAAGGCCGAGACAGTGTCGGCGAGCAGTACTTC. Amino acids: CASSQGRDSVGEQYF. V gene TRBV4-3 combines with J gene TRBJ2-7; tentative D call: TRBD1 (5 bases). The CDR3 has 15 residues. V lost 1 base and J lost 6, with 16 bases in between. Germline loops: CDR1 LGHNA, CDR2 YSLEER.